This T cell receptor beta chain was retrieved from a study of PD-L1 blockade in urothelial cancer. The CDR3 is 14 amino acids. Germline-derived CDR1 and CDR2 are SGHRS and YFSETQ. V gave up 4 bases and J gave up 2 bases; unmatched junction bases: 1. Time point defined: pretreatment peripheral blood. Patient disease was locally advanced or metastatic urothelial carcinoma. Clones were sequenced by immunoSEQ multiplex PCR, and TCRdb holds only the in-frame ones, with some missing. Here the sample spans 50,000 or so clones, about 82% being singletons. The receptor was isolated from a man aged 60 to 69 with urothelial cancer. Material: PBMCs, obtained around atezolizumab (anti-PD-L1) treatment. The chain combines TRBV5-1 with TRBJ2-7; 12 positions match TRBD2. The CDR3 loop is CASSLAGGPYEQYF. The CDR3 DNA sequence: TGCGCCAGCAGCCTAGCGGGAGGGCCCTACGAGCAGTACTTC.